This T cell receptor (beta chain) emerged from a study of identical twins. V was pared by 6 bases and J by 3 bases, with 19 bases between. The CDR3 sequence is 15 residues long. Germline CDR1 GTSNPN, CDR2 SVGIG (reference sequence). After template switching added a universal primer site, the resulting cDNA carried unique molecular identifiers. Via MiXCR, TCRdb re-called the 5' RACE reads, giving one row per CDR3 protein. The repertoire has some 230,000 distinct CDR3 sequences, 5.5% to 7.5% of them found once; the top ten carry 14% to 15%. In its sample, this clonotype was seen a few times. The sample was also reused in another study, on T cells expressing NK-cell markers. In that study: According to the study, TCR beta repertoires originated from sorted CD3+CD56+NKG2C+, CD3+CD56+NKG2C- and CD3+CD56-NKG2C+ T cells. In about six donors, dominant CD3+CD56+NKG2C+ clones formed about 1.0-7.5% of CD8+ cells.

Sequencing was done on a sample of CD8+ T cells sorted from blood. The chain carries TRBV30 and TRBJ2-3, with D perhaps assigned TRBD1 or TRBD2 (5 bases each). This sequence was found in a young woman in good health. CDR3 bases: TGTGCCTGTCGAAGTGGGACCTCCGTAACAGATACGCAGTATTTT. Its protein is CACRSGTSVTDTQYF.